Described below is a single T cell receptor (beta chain) sequence and its context. The junction departs from the called germline gene at one end, perhaps through a read error. TCRdb redid the calling of the multiplex PCR reads with MiXCR, one entry per CDR3 protein. Of 200,000 to 300,000 distinct CDR3 sequences in the sample, 30% to 35% were seen once. Axillary draining lymph nodes of breast cancer patients supplied the node samples. The data were taken from a study of breast tumors, draining lymph nodes, adjacent tissues. The CDR3 extends over 12 amino acids. The V gene's germline CDR1 is ENHRY and CDR2 SYGVKD.

The receptor comes from a female donor with breast cancer. Some clones in this sample may be carry-over from other donors' samples. The chain uses TRBV10-3 and TRBJ2-5, with a possible D match to TRBD2 (6 bases). Sequenced sample: axillary lymph node tissue. The DNA for the CDR3 is TGTGCCATCAGTGAGTCGGAGGGGACCCAAGACTTC. Protein: CAISESEGTQDF.